The 28 T cell receptor beta chains below were found in one sample sequenced in a study of blood T cell repertoires in COVID-19. Measured with immunoSEQ multiplex PCR; TCRdb has only the in-frame clones, and not every one. Of about 170,000 clones listed, approximately 85% are singletons. The specimen sequenced was peripheral blood. The source of these receptors is a man older than 75 with COVID-19, enrolled during active disease.

This chain uses TRBV7-8 with TRBJ2-2; weak D call: TRBD1 (6 bases). V was clipped by 5 bases and J by 5 bases, with 21 bases between them. CDR1 is SGHVS and CDR2 is FQNEAQ in the germline V gene. This CDR3 spans 17 amino acids. This CDR3 reads CASSRRLGLGATGELFF. CDR3 sequence (DNA): TGTGCCAGCAGCCGTAGGCTGGGATTGGGGGCGACCGGGGAGCTGTTTTTT.

The chain has TRBV29-1 and TRBJ2-6, with a tentative D call TRBD2 (5 bases). Looked up from germline, CDR1 is SQVTM and CDR2 is ANQGSEA. V was shortened by 7 bases and J by 0 bases, with 10 bases between the two germline ends. CDR3 length equals 14 residues. DNA for the CDR3: TGCAGCGCCCCCGCGGGCTCTGGGGCCAACGTCCTGACTTTC. Protein product: CSAPAGSGANVLTF.

Comments on this clone: Other DNA variants within this sample encode the same CDR3. The chain recombines TRBV14 with TRBJ1-4, with 10 bases identical to TRBD1. V was clipped by 4 bases and J by 2 bases; unmatched bases: 4. This CDR3 region has 16 residues. Germline V lookup: CDR1 SGHDN, CDR2 FVKESK. The CDR3 DNA reads as TGTGCCAGCAGCCCGCGACAGGGGGCGACTAATGAAAAACTGTTTTTT. This sequence encodes CASSPRQGATNEKLFF.

The chain couples TRBV7-2 to TRBJ2-4; 7 positions agree with TRBD1. J gave up 10 bases and V 4 bases, and 4 bases lay outside the gene matches. The CDR3 is made up of 12 amino acids. Germline CDR1 is SGHTA and CDR2 is FQGNSA. The DNA for the CDR3 is TGTGCCAGCAGCTCGGTGACAGGGATTCAGTACTTC. It translates to CASSSVTGIQYF.

The CDR3: CASSQAGGAGYNEQFF. Written as DNA, the CDR3 is TGTGCCAGCAGCCAGGCCGGGGGGGCGGGCTACAATGAGCAGTTCTTC. The chain combines TRBV3-1 (or the pseudogene TRBV3-2) with TRBJ2-1, with 8 bases identical to TRBD2. The germline V gene encodes CDR1 LGHDT and CDR2 YNNKEL (reference sequence). This CDR3 is 16 amino acids long. The V gene end was trimmed by 3 bases and the J gene end by 3 bases; junction bases not matched to a gene: 7.

The chain recombines TRBV28 with TRBJ2-7; the match to TRBD1 covers 10 bases. The CDR3 extends over 17 amino acids. Trimming took 6 bases from V and 3 from J; bases not matched to a gene: 14. Germline CDR1 and CDR2: MDHEN and SYDVKM. Here the CDR3 reads CASRLAGQGIIGYEQYF. The CDR3, as DNA: TGTGCCAGCAGGCTCGCGGGACAGGGGATCATCGGCTACGAGCAGTACTTC. Full variable domain (missing parts from reference TRBV28 and TRBJ2-7): DVKVTQSSRYLVKRTGEKVFLECVQDMDHENMFWYRQDPGLGLRLIYFSYDVKMKEKGDIPEGYSVSREKKERFSLILESASTNQTSMYLCASRLAGQGIIGYEQYFGPGTRLTVT.

The gene calls are TRBV18 and TRBJ2-1; 10 bases fit TRBD1. This CDR3 region has 14 residues. Germline trimming cut 3 bases from V and 9 bases from J; bases unmatched to any gene: 5. CDR1 and CDR2 from the germline V gene are KGHSH and LQKENI. Here the CDR3 reads CASSPGTGVGEQFF. CDR3 in DNA: TGTGCCAGCTCACCCGGGACAGGGGTCGGTGAGCAGTTCTTC.

The rearrangement uses TRBV6-1 and TRBJ1-1; 8 positions agree with TRBD1. The CDR3 runs 17 residues. Germline CDR1 and CDR2: MNHNS and SASEGT. V lost 0 bases and J lost 4; bases outside the gene matches: 10. The CDR3 reads CASSEALAGGAITEAFF. In DNA, the CDR3 is TGTGCCAGCAGTGAAGCGCTGGCAGGGGGCGCGATCACTGAAGCTTTCTTT.

The V call is TRBV10-3, the J call TRBJ1-1; unclear D gene. This CDR3 region has 13 residues. Trimming shortened V by 5 bases and J by 3 bases, and 10 bases separated the two germline ends. CDR1 and CDR2 (germline): ENHRY, SYGVKD. The CDR3 DNA follows: TGTGCCATCAGTAGTCGTTCGGACACTGAAGCTTTCTTT. It translates to CAISSRSDTEAFF.

The CDR3 nucleotides are TGTGCCATCAGTGACCCGACTAGCGGGGCCACAGATACGCAGTATTTT. Translating gives CAISDPTSGATDTQYF. The chain combines TRBV10-3 with TRBJ2-3; the match to TRBD2 covers 11 bases. Germline V gene lookup returns CDR1 ENHRY and CDR2 SYGVKD. The CDR3 has 16 amino acids. The J segment lost 2 bases and the V segment lost 3 bases, leaving 4 bases of the junction unmatched.

The chain recombines TRBV5-1 with TRBJ1-3; 7 positions match TRBD1. Germline loops: CDR1 SGHRS, CDR2 YFSETQ. The CDR3 spans 14 residues. Trimming at V came to 5 bases and at J to 7 bases, leaving 9 bases not matched to a gene. The CDR3 here is CASRPTGTRNTIYF. CDR3 nucleotide sequence: TGCGCCAGCAGACCGACAGGGACAAGGAACACCATATATTTT.

The rearrangement joins TRBV6-5 to TRBJ2-1; D is ambiguous. Germline V gives CDR1 MNHEY, CDR2 SVGAGI. V lost 6 bases, J lost 8 bases, and 8 bases lay in between. The CDR3 consists of 11 residues. The CDR3 DNA reads TGTGCCAGCAGCCGCGGAGATGAGCAGTTCTTC. It specifies CASSRGDEQFF.

V and J are TRBV18 and TRBJ1-1; 9 nucleotides match TRBD1. V lost 4 bases and J lost 4; bases outside the gene matches: 7. Germline V gives CDR1 KGHSH, CDR2 LQKENI. The length of the CDR3 is 15 residues. The CDR3 DNA reads TGTGCCAGCTCACAGGAGACAGGGGGTAGCACTGAAGCTTTCTTT. This gives the protein CASSQETGGSTEAFF. Full variable domain (missing parts from reference TRBV18 and TRBJ1-1): NAGVMQNPRHLVRRRGQEARLRCSPMKGHSHVYWYRQLPEEGLKFMVYLQKENIIDESGMPKERFSAEFPKEGPSILRIQQVVRGDSAAYFCASSQETGGSTEAFFGQGTRLTVV.

The gene calls are TRBV6-5 and TRBJ1-1, with a tentative D call TRBD1 (6 bases). Germline CDR1 reads MNHEY; CDR2 reads SVGAGI. The CDR3 has 13 amino acids. Between the trimmed V and J ends, which lost 10 bases and 1 base, there was a span of 13 bases. For the CDR3, the DNA is TGTGCCATAAGGGGGACACCGAACACTGAAGCTTTCTTT. This sequence encodes CAIRGTPNTEAFF.

The V and J genes are TRBV18 and TRBJ1-5, with D unresolved. V lost 3 bases to trimming and J lost 4 bases, with 13 bases between them. Germline V lookup: CDR1 KGHSH, CDR2 LQKENI. The CDR3 extends over 15 amino acids. The CDR3 spells CASSPGRTVNQPQHF. The CDR3 DNA reads TGTGCCAGCTCACCCGGTAGGACTGTTAATCAGCCCCAGCATTTT. The full variable domain, its missing parts supplied by reference TRBV18 and TRBJ1-5, is NAGVMQNPRHLVRRRGQEARLRCSPMKGHSHVYWYRQLPEEGLKFMVYLQKENIIDESGMPKERFSAEFPKEGPSILRIQQVVRGDSAAYFCASSPGRTVNQPQHFGDGTRLSIL.

J is TRBJ1-1 and V is TRBV5-4; 8 positions agree with TRBD1. This CDR3 region has 17 residues. CDR1 and CDR2 (germline): SGHNT, YYREEE (reference sequence). V dropped 5 bases and J dropped 1; count of bases not matched to a gene: 13. The CDR3 reads CASRYTGTGAQNTEAFF. The CDR3 coding sequence is TGTGCCAGCAGGTATACCGGGACAGGTGCTCAGAACACTGAAGCTTTCTTT.

This chain links TRBV5-6 with TRBJ2-5; 11 bases map to TRBD2. The CDR3 is 16 amino acids. V was pared by 3 bases and J by 1 base, with 5 bases of the junction left unmatched. From germline, CDR1 is SGHDT and CDR2 YYEEEE. The CDR3 DNA follows: TGTGCCAGCAGCTCCCTGGGACTAGCGGCCCAAGAGACCCAGTACTTC. This sequence encodes CASSSLGLAAQETQYF. The full variable domain, rest sourced from reference TRBV5-6 and TRBJ2-5, is DAGVTQSPTHLIKTRGQQVTLRCSPKSGHDTVSWYQQALGQGPQFIFQYYEEEERQRGNFPDRFSGHQFPNYSSELNVNALLLGDSALYLCASSSLGLAAQETQYFGPGTRLLVL.

The chain has TRBV10-3 and TRBJ2-7, with a weak D call TRBD1 (5 bases). Germline loops: CDR1 ENHRY, CDR2 SYGVKD. The CDR3 extends over 13 amino acids. V lost 0 bases to trimming and J lost 4 bases, with 7 bases between them. The chain's CDR3 is CAISESPGYEQYF. CDR3 sequence (DNA): TGTGCCATCAGTGAGTCTCCAGGGTACGAGCAGTACTTC.

This clone was observed a handful of times. V and J are TRBV6-5 and TRBJ1-1; D is possibly TRBD1 (6 bases). The CDR3 is 14 amino acids. Germline CDR1 and CDR2: MNHEY and SVGAGI. Trimming removed 1 base from V and 5 bases from J, with 11 bases in between. Written as DNA, the CDR3 is TGTGCCAGCAGTTACTTGGGGAGGGGGACTGAAGCTTTCTTT. Protein sequence: CASSYLGRGTEAFF.

J is TRBJ1-5 and V is TRBV6-5; TRBD1 matches 9 bases. V lost 7 bases, J lost 6 bases, and 7 bases stayed unmatched. This CDR3 region has 14 residues. Germline CDR1 MNHEY, CDR2 SVGAGI. CDR3: CASMIQGASQPQHF. For the CDR3, the DNA is TGTGCCAGCATGATACAGGGGGCTAGTCAGCCCCAGCATTTT.

This clone occurred once. Here the CDR3 reads CASSVDSTGGADTEAFF. CDR3 nucleotides: TGTGCCAGCAGCGTAGATTCGACAGGGGGTGCGGACACTGAAGCTTTCTTT. J is TRBJ1-1 and V is TRBV9; 9 nucleotides agree with TRBD1. CDR3 size: 17 residues. The V segment lost 0 bases and the J segment 3 bases; nucleotides outside the gene matches: 9. Germline CDR1 is SGDLS and CDR2 is YYNGEE.

V usage is TRBV24-1 and J usage is TRBJ1-5, with unresolved D. Between the trimmed V and J ends, which lost 0 bases and 0 bases, there was a span of 14 bases. Per the germline V gene, CDR1 is KGHDR and CDR2 is SFDVKD. This CDR3 is built from 18 residues. The CDR3 loop reads CATSDLHLSEHSNQPQHF. The CDR3 nucleotides are TGTGCCACCAGTGATTTGCATCTGTCGGAGCATAGCAATCAGCCCCAGCATTTT.

The V call is TRBV9, the J call TRBJ1-4, with 7 positions matching TRBD1. The CDR3 contains 16 residues. V dropped 0 bases and J dropped 7; count of bases not matched to a gene: 9. Germline lookup yields CDR1 SGDLS and CDR2 YYNGEE. The DNA of the CDR3 is TGTGCCAGCAGCGTAGGAGGAGGGGGCAGAGGTGAAAAACTGTTTTTT. Translated: CASSVGGGGRGEKLFF.

The chain couples TRBV4-1 to TRBJ2-5, with D possibly being TRBD1 (7 bases). The CDR3 totals 16 residues. V lost 3 bases and J 7 bases, leaving 21 bases between the germline ends. The germline CDR1 and CDR2 sequences are MGHRA and YSYEKL. CDR3 region: CASSQGTGTAEGTQYF. The CDR3 region has the DNA TGCGCCAGCAGCCAGGGGACCGGGACAGCGGAGGGGACCCAGTACTTC.

V usage is TRBV5-4 and J usage is TRBJ2-3; 9 bases are shared with TRBD2. Looked up from germline, CDR1 is SGHNT and CDR2 is YYREEE (reference sequence). After removal of 3 bases from V and 2 bases from J, the junction contained 4 bases not matched to a gene. This CDR3 comprises 15 residues. The CDR3 is CASSSGLAYTDTQYF. For the CDR3, the DNA is TGTGCCAGCAGCTCCGGACTAGCGTACACAGATACGCAGTATTTT. The full variable domain, its missing parts supplied by reference TRBV5-4 and TRBJ2-3, is ETGVTQSPTHLIKTRGQQVTLRCSSQSGHNTVSWYQQALGQGPQFIFQYYREEENGRGNFPPRFSGLQFPNYSSELNVNALELDDSALYLCASSSGLAYTDTQYFGPGTRLTVL.

J is TRBJ1-3 and V is TRBV9, with 10 positions matching TRBD1. J was trimmed by 4 bases and V by 0 bases; bases with no gene match: 7. Germline lookup yields CDR1 SGDLS and CDR2 YYNGEE. The CDR3 spans 17 residues. CDR3 sequence: CASSVDPGQGEGNTIYF. CDR3 nucleotide sequence: TGTGCCAGCAGCGTAGACCCCGGACAGGGGGAAGGAAACACCATATATTTT.

V usage is TRBV4-1 and J usage is TRBJ2-7; 8 bases agree with TRBD2. The CDR3 runs to 15 residues. Germline V gene sequence: CDR1 MGHRA, CDR2 YSYEKL. J was trimmed by 1 base and V by 0 bases; bases with no gene match: 2. Here the CDR3 DNA reads TGCGCCAGCAGCCAAGATCGCGGGGGGTCCTACGAGCAGTACTTC. It specifies CASSQDRGGSYEQYF.

The chain carries TRBV6-5 and TRBJ1-2; no firm D call. The germline V gene encodes CDR1 MNHEY and CDR2 SVGAGI. Trimming stripped 8 bases from V and 0 bases from J, with 7 bases between. This CDR3 region has 12 residues. The CDR3 sequence: CASDKANYGYTF. The CDR3, as DNA: TGTGCCAGCGACAAGGCTAACTATGGCTACACCTTC.